The 2 T cell receptor beta chains reported below all come from one sample, sequenced in a study of blood T cell repertoires in COVID-19 (dated by TCRdb to about 2020). Libraries were prepared through the immunoSEQ multiplex PCR assay. The table was pulled from immuneACCESS by TCRdb, which kept in-frame rearrangements only. Such tables lose some clones; where checked, under half of the loss comes from unresolved V genes, and the rest has no known cause. The sample yields about 400,000 clones; nearly 90% were counted once. Around 1.9% of the sample is in the top ten clones. Sequencing was done on a sample of PBMCs or T cells enriched from blood (not recorded which). Every receptor here comes from a woman in her forties with acute COVID-19.

The chain uses TRBV5-1 and TRBJ2-3; a possible D gene is TRBD2 (6 bases). V dropped 5 bases and J dropped 0 bases, with 10 bases sitting between them. Germline assignment: CDR1 SGHRS and CDR2 YFSETQ. The CDR3 contains 14 residues. In nucleotides, the CDR3 is TGCGCCAGCAGGCGTGGGACTAGCACAGATACGCAGTATTTT. Residues: CASRRGTSTDTQYF.

CDR3 residues: CASSPGGRYGYTF. CDR3 nucleotides: TGTGCCAGCAGCCCCGGGGGACGGTATGGCTACACCTTC. The V call is TRBV27, the J call TRBJ1-2; the D gene is possibly TRBD1 (5 bases). CDR1 and CDR2 from the germline V gene are MNHEY and SMNVEV (reference sequence). The V and J ends lost 6 bases and 5 bases respectively, with 13 bases between them. The CDR3 runs to 13 residues.